At least ten counts were recorded for the clone carrying this T cell receptor (beta chain). Its target is not known. With 2 bases removed from V and 0 bases from J, the gap between germline ends came to 14 bases. Looked up from germline, CDR1 is MNHEY and CDR2 is SVGAGI. The CDR3 has 17 residues. The sample comes from a study of HIV-infected children after antiretroviral therapy interruption. Study-wide background: Interruption-arm sampling covered weeks 0, 12, interruption end (24 or 48), and about 3 years post-study. Notes on the study in general: Naive CD4+ Gini coefficient rose by interruption end, suggesting clonal expansion. Some non-naive CD45RA+ T cells might be present among sorted naive cells.

The TCR library was built from RNA with a 3' RACE protocol and unique molecular identifiers. Each CDR3 protein gets one entry after TCRdb re-called the 3' RACE reads with MiXCR. The sample lists about 83,000 distinct CDR3 sequences; about 6.3% were seen once. This sample's treatment: PENTA 11 planned treatment interruption arm or continuous ART arm. At least 24 weeks of at least three-drug ART, in children 2 to 15 years. The source of this sequence is a pool of human donors with HIV. The J gene is TRBJ1-5, the V gene TRBV6-5, with D possibly TRBD1 on 6 matching bases. The sequences come from CD45RA+ CD4+ T cells from PBMCs, pooled from several time points, collected from a donor given antiretroviral therapy, either interrupted or continuous. Subset reported: naive CD4+ CD45RA+ CD45RO- T cells. CDR3 nucleotides: TGTGCCAGCAGTTACCCACGGGGGCTCAATAGCAATCAGCCCCAGCATTTT. This gives the protein CASSYPRGLNSNQPQHF.